A single sample gave rise to the 27 T cell receptor beta chains below, sequenced in a study of CD8 T cell repertoires and HIV-1 epitope variants. Their antigen targets remain unknown. Assay used: immunoSEQ multiplex PCR; TCRdb lists only in-frame clones, some missing. Of thousands of clones listed, around 63% were seen once; the top ten hold 40% to 45%. The sample consisted of cultured CD8+ T cells derived from PBMCs. Receptor source: a male donor with HIV.

This clone has a handful of counts. The CDR3 DNA follows: TGTGCCAGCAGTTACGTGGGAGGGAACACTGAAGCTTTCTTT. Residues: CASSYVGGNTEAFF. V usage is TRBV6-5 and J usage is TRBJ1-1, with unresolved D. Germline-derived CDR1 and CDR2 are MNHEY and SVGAGI. The V gene lost 2 bases and the J gene lost 1 base, with 8 bases spanning the gap. The CDR3 runs to 14 residues.

The rearrangement uses TRBV7-6 and TRBJ1-1; 8 bases agree with TRBD1. V lost 5 bases and J lost 3; bases outside the gene matches: 2. The CDR3 loop spans 13 amino acids. Germline V CDR1 and CDR2: SGHVS, FNYEAQ. The CDR3 here is CASSPDRDTEAFF. The CDR3 nucleotides read TGTGCCAGCAGCCCGGACAGGGACACTGAAGCTTTCTTT.

V usage is TRBV29-1 and J usage is TRBJ1-1; D is perhaps TRBD1 (5 bases). The germline gives CDR1 SQVTM, CDR2 ANQGSEA. The length of the CDR3 is 13 residues. V was cut by 3 bases and J by 2 bases, with 10 bases left in between. DNA for the CDR3: TGCAGCGTTGAGGAGACAGCCAACACTGAAGCTTTCTTT. It is translated as CSVEETANTEAFF.

The chain uses TRBV28 and TRBJ1-5; 9 bases map to TRBD1. This CDR3 is built from 14 residues. Germline trimming cut 5 bases from V and 4 bases from J; bases unmatched to any gene: 3. Germline V CDR1 and CDR2: MDHEN, SYDVKM. The CDR3, as DNA: TGTGCCAGCAGTCTCGGGACAGGGAATCAGCCCCAGCATTTT. This translates into CASSLGTGNQPQHF.

This clone is a singleton in its sample. The chain has TRBV4-1 and TRBJ2-3, with D unresolved. V shed 2 bases and J shed 4 bases, with 13 bases lying between them. Germline CDR1 reads MGHRA; CDR2 reads YSYEKL. This CDR3 has 15 amino acids. Written as DNA, the CDR3 is TGCGCCAGCAGCCAATCCGCCCAGGCGGCAGATACGCAGTATTTT. It yields the protein CASSQSAQAADTQYF.

J is TRBJ2-2 and V is TRBV27; D possibly corresponds to TRBD2 (6 bases). The germline gives CDR1 MNHEY, CDR2 SMNVEV (reference sequence). Trimming stripped 8 bases from V and 8 bases from J, with 12 bases between. This CDR3 has 12 residues. DNA of the CDR3: TGTGCCAGCCAGTGGGGGGAAGGGGAGCTGTTTTTT. It encodes CASQWGEGELFF.

J is TRBJ2-3 and V is TRBV10-1, with D unclear. There are 16 residues in the CDR3. Germline V gives CDR1 WNHNN, CDR2 SYGVQD (reference sequence). Trimming removed 3 bases from V and 1 base from J, with 14 bases in between. The chain's CDR3 is CASSDSLLGGTDTQYF. The CDR3 DNA reads TGCGCCAGCAGTGATTCGCTCCTCGGCGGCACAGATACGCAGTATTTT.

This clone was found once. The chain links TRBV9 to TRBJ2-3; maybe TRBD2 (6 bases). Germline V gene data show CDR1 as SGDLS and CDR2 as YYNGEE. The germline V and J ends were trimmed by 0 bases and 1 base, with 9 bases remaining between them. The CDR3 spans 15 residues. CDR3 sequence (DNA): TGTGCCAGCAGCGTAGAGTGGGGGGGCACAGATACGCAGTATTTT. This encodes CASSVEWGGTDTQYF.

This chain links TRBV5-6 with TRBJ2-2, with TRBD2 matching 8 bases. Unmatched junction bases numbered 1, after V lost 2 bases and J lost 1 base. The CDR3 runs 15 residues. Germline CDR1 reads SGHDT; CDR2 reads YYEEEE. The CDR3 DNA reads as TGTGCCAGCAGCTTCGGGACTAGGAACACCGGGGAGCTGTTTTTT. This encodes CASSFGTRNTGELFF.

V is TRBV28 and J is TRBJ2-5, with 7 bases aligning to TRBD1. Germline CDR1 and CDR2: MDHEN and SYDVKM. V gave up 4 bases and J gave up 0 bases; unmatched junction bases: 2. This CDR3 has 14 amino acids. CDR3 bases: TGTGCCAGCAGTTCGGGACAGTACCAAGAGACCCAGTACTTC. It specifies CASSSGQYQETQYF.

The chain recombines TRBV27 with TRBJ2-2, with D tentatively TRBD1 or TRBD2 (5 bases each). Germline V CDR1 and CDR2: MNHEY, SMNVEV (reference sequence). The CDR3 sequence is 15 residues long. The V end lost 6 bases, the J end lost 5 bases, and 16 bases lay between the germline ends. The CDR3 here is CASSPPGANTGELFF. CDR3 sequence (DNA): TGTGCCAGCAGCCCTCCCGGGGCTAATACCGGGGAGCTGTTTTTT.

V is TRBV28 and J is TRBJ1-5; D remains unclear. CDR1 is MDHEN, CDR2 SYDVKM, per germline. Trimming removed 5 bases from V and 0 bases from J, with 8 bases in between. This CDR3 has 14 amino acids. CDR3 sequence (DNA): TGTGCCAGCAGTCCCTCGAGTAGCAATCAGCCCCAGCATTTT. It yields the protein CASSPSSSNQPQHF.

The CDR3 bases are TGTGCCAGACAGGGCACTGAAGCTTTCTTT. Translated: CARQGTEAFF. The chain carries TRBV21-1 and TRBJ1-1; the tabulated D call, TRBD1, remains unverified against the DNA. TRBV21-1 is noted as a pseudogene. The CDR3 runs to 10 residues.

V usage is TRBV9 and J usage is TRBJ1-2, with 11 bases lining up with TRBD1. Losses at the gene ends were 4 bases for V and 1 base for J; bases not matched to a gene: 6. The germline gives CDR1 SGDLS, CDR2 YYNGEE. This CDR3 region has 16 residues. As DNA, the CDR3 is TGTGCCAGCAGCCCCCCGGGGACAGGGGGTAACTATGGCTACACCTTC. Its translation: CASSPPGTGGNYGYTF. Supplemented by reference TRBV9 and TRBJ1-2, the full variable domain reads DSGVTQTPKHLITATGQRVTLRCSPRSGDLSVYWYQQSLDQGLQFLIQYYNGEERAKGNILERFSAQQFPDLHSELNLSSLELGDSALYFCASSPPGTGGNYGYTFGSGTRLTVV.

This rearrangement joins TRBV27 to TRBJ2-3; D gene unclear. Per germline, CDR1 MNHEY and CDR2 SMNVEV (reference sequence). With 2 bases removed from V and 5 bases from J, the gap between germline ends came to 11 bases. The CDR3 consists of 14 residues. CDR3: CASSLIRAGDTQYF. The CDR3 DNA reads TGTGCCAGCAGTTTAATCCGGGCAGGAGATACGCAGTATTTT.

This clone has just one count. This chain uses TRBV28 with TRBJ2-1, with 7 positions matching TRBD2. The length of the CDR3 is 15 residues. The V and J ends lost 5 bases and 8 bases, in that order; junction bases with no gene match: 12. The germline CDR1 and CDR2 sequences are MDHEN and SYDVKM. The CDR3 sequence: CASSVSGILFHEQFF. The CDR3 region has the DNA TGTGCCAGCAGTGTGAGCGGGATCCTTTTCCATGAGCAGTTCTTC.

The chain joins TRBV27 to TRBJ2-7; TRBD1 or TRBD2 may be the D gene (5 bases each). Per the germline V gene, CDR1 is MNHEY and CDR2 is SMNVEV (reference sequence). This CDR3 region has 16 residues. V lost 6 bases and J lost 0, with 18 bases in between. CDR3 in DNA: TGTGCCAGCAGCCTCCGCCTGGGGGTGAGCTCCTACGAGCAGTACTTC. Amino acid sequence: CASSLRLGVSSYEQYF.

The V and J genes are TRBV4-3 and TRBJ2-2; 12 bases are shared with TRBD2. Germline-derived CDR1 and CDR2 are LGHNA and YSLEER. The ends lost 1 base at V and 6 bases at J; junction bases unmatched: 3. This CDR3 spans 16 amino acids. In DNA form, the CDR3 reads TGCGCCAGCAGCCAAGGCCTAGCGGGGGGGCCCGGGGAGCTGTTTTTT. The encoded protein is CASSQGLAGGPGELFF.

The rearrangement links TRBV13 to TRBJ1-2, with 8 bases lining up with TRBD1. This CDR3 spans 16 amino acids. Germline-derived CDR1 and CDR2 are PRHDT and FYEKMQ (reference sequence). J was trimmed by 3 bases and V by 5 bases; bases with no gene match: 11. The CDR3, as DNA: TGTGCCAGCAGCCCGGAACAGGGGGTACGGGACTATGGCTACACCTTC. Its translation is CASSPEQGVRDYGYTF.

This clone showed up just once. The junction shows a germline mismatch at one end, possibly a read error. The gene calls are TRBV11-3 and TRBJ2-2, with TRBD1 as a possible D gene (5 bases). The V gene's germline CDR1 is SGHNT and CDR2 YENEEA. The CDR3 spans 12 residues. CDR3 nucleotide sequence: TGTGCCAGCAGCCTAGACAGCGGGGAGCTGTTTTTT. Its translation: CASSLDSGELFF.

This clone was observed once. V usage is TRBV9 and J usage is TRBJ1-1; no reliable D call. Germline values: CDR1 SGDLS, CDR2 YYNGEE. The CDR3 loop spans 15 amino acids. Trimming pared 4 bases from V and 1 base from J, leaving 14 bases between. The CDR3 DNA reads as TGTGCCAGCAGCCCAGGCGGGGAAACGAACACTGAAGCTTTCTTT. The encoded protein is CASSPGGETNTEAFF.

This clone has only one observation. This chain connects TRBV6-5 to TRBJ2-7; D ambiguous. This CDR3 region has 13 residues. CDR1 and CDR2 from the germline V gene are MNHEY and SVGAGI. The V end was cut by 5 bases, the J end by 4 bases, with 12 bases between. The DNA of the CDR3 is TGTGCCAGCAGTGAAGCGACCGCATACGAGCAGTACTTC. Its protein is CASSEATAYEQYF.

The chain has TRBV10-3 and TRBJ2-6; TRBD1 matches 9 bases. CDR3 length equals 16 residues. The germline V gene has CDR1 ENHRY and CDR2 SYGVKD. J gave up 2 bases and V 6 bases, and 5 bases lay outside the gene matches. CDR3 bases: TGTGCCATCAGGACCGGGGACAGGGCTGGGGCCAACGTCCTGACTTTC. This gives the protein CAIRTGDRAGANVLTF.

The chain recombines TRBV11-2 with TRBJ1-1; 8 positions agree with TRBD1. The CDR3 length is 16 residues. Germline-derived CDR1 and CDR2 are SGHAT and FQNNGV. The V gene end was trimmed by 5 bases and the J gene end by 1 base; junction bases not matched to a gene: 9. CDR3: CASSPTGGGPNTEAFF. In DNA form, the CDR3 reads TGTGCCAGCAGCCCTACAGGGGGGGGGCCGAACACTGAAGCTTTCTTT.

In nucleotides, the CDR3 is TGTGCCAGCAGTTTAGCGACAGTGGCTGAAGCTTTCTTT. It encodes CASSLATVAEAFF. V and J are TRBV28 and TRBJ1-1; possibly TRBD1 for D (5 bases). CDR1 is MDHEN and CDR2 is SYDVKM in the germline V gene. The CDR3 sequence is 13 residues long. Between the trimmed V and J ends, which lost 2 bases and 6 bases, there was a span of 10 bases.

J is TRBJ2-5 and V is TRBV27; D may be TRBD2 (6 bases). The V gene lost 4 bases and the J gene lost 0 bases, with 15 bases spanning the gap. CDR1 is MNHEY, CDR2 SMNVEV, per germline (reference sequence). The CDR3 is made up of 16 amino acids. The CDR3 loop reads CASSSRRRGNQETQYF. As DNA, the CDR3 is TGTGCCAGCAGTTCCCGCCGCCGGGGGAACCAAGAGACCCAGTACTTC.

V and J are TRBV28 and TRBJ2-7; D might be TRBD1 (6 bases). The CDR3 runs to 15 residues. The V end lost 4 bases, the J end lost 4 bases, and 17 bases lay between the germline ends. The V gene's germline CDR1 is MDHEN and CDR2 SYDVKM. The chain's CDR3 is CASSSVGGRLYEQYF. CDR3 bases: TGTGCCAGCAGTTCTGTAGGGGGTAGACTTTACGAGCAGTACTTC.